These 7 T cell receptor beta chains came from one sample sequenced in a study of T-cell reconstitution after alpha-beta-depleted transplantation in children. Library preparation (for TCRbeta) was performed with unique molecular identifiers. TCRdb fed the PCR reads into MiXCR, producing one record per CDR3 protein. The table lists a few hundred thousand distinct CDR3 sequences, around 20% of them singletons. Sequences were derived from PBMCs from the stem cell graft donor, sampled from the stem cell graft. Receptors originate from a human donor who donated a stem cell graft to a child with acute lymphoblastic leukemia.

The chain recombines TRBV15 with TRBJ2-1; TRBD2 matches 12 bases. The ends lost 4 bases at V and 5 bases at J; junction bases unmatched: 3. The CDR3 has 15 residues. The germline gives CDR1 LNHNV, CDR2 YYDKDF (reference sequence). The DNA for the CDR3 is TGTGCCACCAGCAAAAGGACTAGCGGGAACAATGAGCAGTTCTTC. It translates to CATSKRTSGNNEQFF.

This clonotype was seen only a few times. The J gene is TRBJ1-6, the V gene TRBV5-6, with D uncertain. The CDR3 runs 12 residues. Trimming took 4 bases from V and 7 from J, leaving 6 bases between them. The germline V gene has CDR1 SGHDT and CDR2 YYEEEE. Here the CDR3 DNA reads TGTGCCAGCAGCGGCAGGAATTCACCCCTCCACTTT. Residues: CASSGRNSPLHF. Full variable domain (missing parts from reference TRBV5-6 and TRBJ1-6): DAGVTQSPTHLIKTRGQQVTLRCSPKSGHDTVSWYQQALGQGPQFIFQYYEEEERQRGNFPDRFSGHQFPNYSSELNVNALLLGDSALYLCASSGRNSPLHFGNGTRLTVT.

This clonotype has more than one count but fewer than ten. The rearrangement uses TRBV5-1 and TRBJ2-7; 10 nucleotides line up with TRBD2. Per the germline V gene, CDR1 is SGHRS and CDR2 is YFSETQ. This CDR3 comprises 15 residues. Trimming cost V 7 bases and J 6 bases; bases outside gene matches: 13. The CDR3 DNA reads as TGCGCCAGCCGACAACTAGCGGGGTTTAACCGCGAGCAGTACTTC. Translation: CASRQLAGFNREQYF.

V usage is TRBV25-1 and J usage is TRBJ2-7; D gene uncertain. The CDR3 spans 13 residues. Between the trimmed V and J ends, which lost 4 bases and 2 bases, there was a span of 9 bases. CDR1 is MGHDK, CDR2 SYGVNS, per germline. CDR3 loop: CASSGDPTYEQYF. As DNA, the CDR3 is TGTGCCAGCAGTGGCGACCCGACCTACGAGCAGTACTTC.

The genes are TRBV11-2 and TRBJ2-1, with D unclear. This CDR3 has 12 residues. Trimming cost V 4 bases and J 10 bases, with 11 bases left between them. Germline V gene sequence: CDR1 SGHAT, CDR2 FQNNGV. This CDR3 is CASSSGVWEQFF. The CDR3 bases are TGTGCCAGCAGCTCGGGTGTTTGGGAGCAGTTCTTC.

This clonotype was seen a handful of times. The V call is TRBV7-7, the J call TRBJ1-2; the match to TRBD1 covers 9 bases. V dropped 5 bases and J dropped 4; count of bases not matched to a gene: 11. CDR3 length equals 16 residues. Germline V gives CDR1 SSHAT, CDR2 FNYEAQ (reference sequence). This CDR3 is CASSGHRGRGLYGYTF. CDR3 nucleotide sequence: TGTGCCAGCAGCGGTCACAGGGGGCGAGGACTCTATGGCTACACCTTC.

This clonotype was seen a single time. Since the CDR3 does not end with the conserved phenylalanine or tryptophan, this likely comes from a read error. The genes are TRBV18 and TRBJ2-7; 8 nucleotides line up with TRBD2. The trim removed 5 bases at V and 3 bases at J, leaving 9 bases unmatched. The CDR3 loop spans 15 amino acids. Germline CDR1 KGHSH, CDR2 LQKENI. DNA of the CDR3: TGTGCCAGCTCATCTCTGGGACGGGAGGGCTACGAGCAGTACTTG. It codes for CASSSLGREGYEQYL.